This is a list of T cell receptor beta chains from one sample in a study of T cells in localized non-small cell lung cancer. Libraries were prepared by immunoSEQ multiplex PCR; TCRdb keeps only in-frame clonotypes and omits some of them. The table records about 7,000 clones, under 65% of them present only once. The sequencing used lymph node tissue, collected before any cancer treatment. Receptor source: a female donor older than 55 with stage I lung adenocarcinoma. Each CDR3 is given with its conserved first and last residue.

TRBJ1-5,TRBV19,CASSRGQPQHF
TRBJ2-1,TRBV28,CASSSTSGRSYNEQFF
TRBJ2-5,TRBV11-3,CASSLGTSGSRETQYF
TRBJ2-1,TRBV19,CASRNIAGGAYNEQFF
TRBJ1-2,TRBV10-2,CASLGVLDRGGYTF
TRBJ1-2,TRBV25-1,CASSDWDIHGYTF
TRBJ1-2,TRBV19,CASISYGRSYGYTF
TRBJ2-7,TRBV6-8,CATGVDNSYEQYF
TRBJ2-5,TRBV27,CASSLSMTGRYQETQYF
TRBJ2-5,TRBV15,CATSREIAGGRGETQYF
TRBJ2-2,TRBV19,CASTWGSTGELFF
TRBJ1-5,TRBV23-1,CASSQDLAGAQHF
TRBJ2-7,TRBV30,CAWTGEGYLSYEQYF
TRBJ1-1,TRBV6-8,CASSRLQGDAFF
TRBJ2-1,TRBV6-8,CASSYSRGGTSGRNEQFF
TRBJ1-6,TRBV30,CAWSTGGNGSPLHF
TRBJ1-5,TRBV19,CASSTGPGQPQHF
TRBJ2-1,TRBV28,CASSPLDIEQFF
TRBJ2-7,TRBV18,CASSPWDRGYEQYF
TRBJ1-1,TRBV19,CANSMDQGERTEAFF
TRBJ1-5,TRBV18,CASSWDRGGDQPQHF
TRBJ2-5,TRBV19,CASSSGTGEQTQYF
TRBJ2-7,TRBV9,CASRGRRDSYEQYF
TRBJ1-5,TRBV19,CASSIRLRDQPQHF
TRBJ1-3,TRBV15,CATKERAVFGTIYF
TRBJ1-1,TRBV6-1,CASSEALTGWLNTEAFF
TRBJ1-1,TRBV19,CASSSRGSTEAFF
TRBJ2-7,TRBV1,CASSQASGGPYEQYF
TRBJ2-5,TRBV14,CASSLDSALGTQYF
TRBJ1-4,TRBV30,CAWSGDRGNEKLFF
TRBJ2-4,TRBV29-1,CSASGTGGPSGKNIQYF
TRBJ1-5,TRBV6-8,CASTLGGPDQPQHF
TRBJ2-6,TRBV9,CASSVGEAGANVLTF